The 9 T cell receptor beta chains given below trace back to one sample, sequenced in a study of blood T cell repertoires in COVID-19. Sequencing was performed with immunoSEQ multiplex PCR; in TCRdb, only in-frame clones are kept and a portion is missing. The sample shows 300,000 or so clones, around 86% of them seen only once. Sequenced sample: peripheral blood. The receptors shown here come from a man aged 45 to 65 with active or convalescent COVID-19.

The V call is TRBV6-5, the J call TRBJ2-7; maybe TRBD2 (7 bases). Germline loops: CDR1 MNHEY, CDR2 SVGAGI. The ends were cut back, 2 bases at V and 2 bases at J, with 13 bases in the middle. The CDR3 covers 15 residues. As DNA, the CDR3 is TGTGCCAGCAGTTACGTGGCGGGGGCCGCCTACGAGCAGTACTTC. Translated: CASSYVAGAAYEQYF.

Only a few counts were recorded for this clone. The chain recombines TRBV7-9 with TRBJ2-3, with D tentatively TRBD2 (5 bases). The V end was cut by 5 bases, the J end by 6 bases, with 6 bases between. The CDR3 spans 11 residues. Per the germline V gene, CDR1 is SEHNR and CDR2 is FQNEAQ (reference sequence). The CDR3, as DNA: TGTGCCAGCAGCACTAGGGATACGCAGTATTTT. Amino acid sequence: CASSTRDTQYF.

This chain joins TRBV7-9 and TRBJ2-1; D is uncertain. The CDR3 totals 12 residues. Germline-derived CDR1 and CDR2 are SEHNR and FQNEAQ (reference sequence). The V end was cut by 5 bases, the J end by 8 bases, with 10 bases between. The CDR3 region has the DNA TGTGCCAGCAGCCCGAGGTTAGATGAGCAGTTCTTC. The encoded protein is CASSPRLDEQFF.

J is TRBJ1-1 and V is TRBV19, with a weak D call TRBD1 (5 bases). This CDR3 has 15 residues. V lost 7 bases and J lost 1, with 16 bases in between. CDR1 and CDR2 from the germline V gene are LNHDA and SQIVND (reference sequence). The DNA of the CDR3 is TGTGCCAGTAATGCCGTGTACCAGGGGAACACTGAAGCTTTCTTT. Translated, it gives CASNAVYQGNTEAFF.

This clone showed up just a few times. This rearrangement joins TRBV28 to TRBJ2-2; 9 nucleotides line up with TRBD2. V dropped 3 bases and J dropped 0; count of bases not matched to a gene: 2. The CDR3 sequence is 16 residues long. The germline V gene has CDR1 MDHEN and CDR2 SYDVKM. The CDR3 here is CASSFGGRANTGELFF. As DNA, the CDR3 is TGTGCCAGCAGTTTCGGCGGGAGGGCGAACACCGGGGAGCTGTTTTTT.

V usage is TRBV3-1 (or the pseudogene TRBV3-2) and J usage is TRBJ1-1; D is unclear. This CDR3 has 15 residues. Germline values: CDR1 LGHDT, CDR2 YNNKEL (reference sequence). V lost 2 bases and J 1 base, leaving 11 bases between the germline ends. The CDR3 coding sequence is TGTGCCAGCAGCCAACTCGGGGTAAAGAACACTGAAGCTTTCTTT. Translation gives CASSQLGVKNTEAFF.

A remark on this clone: The same CDR3 also results from other DNA sequences found in this sample. V is TRBV4-3 and J is TRBJ1-5; a possible D gene is TRBD1 (6 bases). V was shortened by 4 bases and J by 2 bases, with 9 bases between the two germline ends. Germline V gives CDR1 LGHNA, CDR2 YSLEER. The CDR3 loop spans 14 amino acids. CDR3 amino acids: CASSRSGGNQPQHF. The CDR3 DNA is TGCGCCAGCAGCCGGTCAGGGGGCAATCAGCCCCAGCATTTT.

A single count supports this clone. V is TRBV3-1 (or the pseudogene TRBV3-2) and J is TRBJ1-5; D gene ambiguous. Looked up from germline, CDR1 is LGHDT and CDR2 is YNNKEL (reference sequence). V was clipped by 1 base and J by 6 bases, with 7 bases between them. The CDR3 runs to 13 residues. The CDR3 protein is CASSQGASQPQHF. DNA of the CDR3: TGTGCCAGCAGCCAAGGGGCGAGTCAGCCCCAGCATTTT.

The rearrangement links TRBV4-1 to TRBJ2-3, with D possibly being TRBD1 (5 bases). The CDR3 consists of 15 residues. CDR1 is MGHRA and CDR2 is YSYEKL in the germline V gene. V gave up 0 bases and J gave up 5 bases, with 12 bases separating them. In nucleotides, the CDR3 is TGCGCCAGCAGCCAAGATGGGGCCTGGGGAGATACGCAGTATTTT. This gives the protein CASSQDGAWGDTQYF.